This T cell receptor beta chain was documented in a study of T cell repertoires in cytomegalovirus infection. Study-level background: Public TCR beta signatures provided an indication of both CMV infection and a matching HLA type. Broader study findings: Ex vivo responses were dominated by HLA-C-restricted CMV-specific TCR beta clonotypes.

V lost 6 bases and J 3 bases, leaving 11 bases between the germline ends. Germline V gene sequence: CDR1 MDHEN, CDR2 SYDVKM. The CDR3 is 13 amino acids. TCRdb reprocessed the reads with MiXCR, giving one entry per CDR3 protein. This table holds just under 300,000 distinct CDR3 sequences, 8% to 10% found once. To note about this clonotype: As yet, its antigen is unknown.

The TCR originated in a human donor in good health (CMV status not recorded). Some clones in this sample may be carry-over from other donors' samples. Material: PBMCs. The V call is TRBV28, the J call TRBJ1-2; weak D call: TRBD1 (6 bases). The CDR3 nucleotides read TGTGCCAGCAGGAGCGGGGGCCACTATGGCTACACCTTC. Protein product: CASRSGGHYGYTF.